Presented here are 18 T cell receptor beta chains from one specimen sequenced in a study of blood T cell repertoires in COVID-19. Data came from immunoSEQ multiplex PCR; TCRdb stores just in-frame clones and leaves some out. The profile shows 200,000 to 250,000 clones, around 84% of them singletons. Sequencing used peripheral blood. Receptors were obtained from a man aged 45 to 65 with COVID-19, enrolled during active disease.

V and J are TRBV2 and TRBJ1-6; TRBD1 matches 7 bases. With 9 bases clipped from V and 7 bases from J, the junction kept 9 bases outside the gene matches. Germline assignment: CDR1 SNHLY and CDR2 FYNNEI. The length of the CDR3 is 14 residues. The CDR3, as DNA: TGTGCCAGTCACCGAGGAGGGGGCAATTCACCCCTCCACTTT. This encodes CASHRGGGNSPLHF.

The rearrangement uses TRBV6-5 and TRBJ2-1, with D maybe TRBD1 (5 bases). Between the trimmed V and J ends, which lost 8 bases and 4 bases, there was a span of 9 bases. Germline values: CDR1 MNHEY, CDR2 SVGAGI. This CDR3 comprises 12 residues. The CDR3 loop is CASARQYNEQFF. DNA for the CDR3: TGTGCCAGCGCCCGACAGTACAATGAGCAGTTCTTC.

The V and J genes are TRBV29-1 and TRBJ1-3, with D perhaps matching TRBD1 (6 bases). V lost 6 bases and J 0 bases, leaving 12 bases between the germline ends. The CDR3 is 14 amino acids. Per germline, CDR1 SQVTM and CDR2 ANQGSEA. In nucleotides, the CDR3 is TGCAGCGTGTCAGGGGCTAGCTCTGGAAACACCATATATTTT. As protein: CSVSGASSGNTIYF.

V gene TRBV11-2 combines with J gene TRBJ2-1; tentatively, D is TRBD2 (6 bases). The CDR3 has 13 amino acids. Germline assignment: CDR1 SGHAT and CDR2 FQNNGV. The ends were cut back, 0 bases at V and 9 bases at J, with 9 bases in the middle. CDR3 sequence: CASSLDFGGEQFF. For the CDR3, the DNA is TGTGCCAGCAGCTTAGATTTCGGGGGTGAGCAGTTCTTC.

This sequence joins TRBV30 and TRBJ2-1, with 7 bases matching TRBD2. Germline loops: CDR1 GTSNPN, CDR2 SVGIG (reference sequence). The CDR3 extends over 15 amino acids. V was pared by 2 bases and J by 7 bases, with 11 bases of the junction left unmatched. CDR3 nucleotide sequence: TGTGCCTGGAGTTCCGGCGGGAGTGCTGGTAATGAGCAGTTCTTC. This translates into CAWSSGGSAGNEQFF. The whole variable domain, filled in from reference TRBV30 and TRBJ2-1, reads SQTIHQWPATLVQPVGSPLSLECTVEGTSNPNLYWYRQAAGRGLQLLFYSVGIGQISSEVPQNLSASRPQDRQFILSSKKLLLSDSGFYLCAWSSGGSAGNEQFFGPGTRLTVL.

The J gene is TRBJ1-3, the V gene TRBV7-8; D call uncertain. Germline loops: CDR1 SGHVS, CDR2 FQNEAQ. V was clipped by 1 base and J by 6 bases, with 7 bases between them. The CDR3 loop spans 13 amino acids. This chain's CDR3 is CASSLDILNTIYF. DNA of the CDR3: TGTGCCAGCAGCTTAGATATTTTAAACACCATATATTTT.

In this sample, this clone turned up a few times. V and J are TRBV5-4 and TRBJ1-2, with D unclear. V was clipped by 4 bases and J by 1 base, with 14 bases between them. This CDR3 comprises 15 residues. The V gene's germline CDR1 is SGHNT and CDR2 YYREEE (reference sequence). The CDR3 coding sequence is TGTGCCAGCAGCCCCGGTCCGGAGAATAACTATGGCTACACCTTC. Translating it yields CASSPGPENNYGYTF.

This clone was observed a handful of times. The chain is built from TRBV7-2 and TRBJ2-5, with a weak D call TRBD2 (7 bases). The CDR3 contains 17 residues. Trimming stripped 3 bases from V and 4 bases from J, with 21 bases between. The V gene's germline CDR1 is SGHTA and CDR2 FQGNSA. The CDR3 region is CASSLGGGAAVGETQYF. The CDR3 DNA follows: TGTGCCAGCAGCTTGGGTGGGGGGGCCGCGGTAGGAGAGACCCAGTACTTC.

The J gene is TRBJ2-7, the V gene TRBV19; 9 bases line up with TRBD1. This CDR3 is 15 amino acids long. J gave up 2 bases and V 3 bases, and 5 bases lay outside the gene matches. The germline V gene has CDR1 LNHDA and CDR2 SQIVND (reference sequence). Here the CDR3 reads CASSIGGTGTYEQYF. CDR3 DNA sequence: TGTGCCAGTAGTATCGGTGGGACAGGGACCTACGAGCAGTACTTC.

The chain couples TRBV9 to TRBJ2-7, with 10 bases aligning to TRBD2. Germline V gene sequence: CDR1 SGDLS, CDR2 YYNGEE. The CDR3 runs to 15 residues. V gave up 3 bases and J gave up 2 bases; unmatched junction bases: 5. The CDR3 DNA sequence: TGTGCCAGCAGCGCAGGACTAGCGGAAACCTACGAGCAGTACTTC. Its translation: CASSAGLAETYEQYF.

The chain employs TRBV10-3 and TRBJ1-4; D may be TRBD1 (5 bases). The V gene lost 3 bases and the J gene lost 7 bases, with 15 bases spanning the gap. Germline lookup yields CDR1 ENHRY and CDR2 SYGVKD. The CDR3 length is 15 residues. The CDR3 bases are TGTGCCATCAGTGACCGAGCGGGGGAGGTTGAAAAACTGTTTTTT. Protein product: CAISDRAGEVEKLFF.

The V gene is TRBV19, the J gene TRBJ1-5; D uncertain. Germline V lookup: CDR1 LNHDA, CDR2 SQIVND (reference sequence). The CDR3 totals 14 residues. The V gene lost 6 bases and the J gene lost 6 bases, with 15 bases spanning the gap. CDR3 amino acids: CASRPLSAGQPQHF. Written as DNA, the CDR3 is TGTGCCAGTAGGCCATTGTCGGCGGGTCAGCCCCAGCATTTT.

J is TRBJ2-7 and V is TRBV7-3, with TRBD1 matching 11 bases. The CDR3 sequence is 19 residues long. The V gene's germline CDR1 is SGHTA and CDR2 FQGTGA. V lost 2 bases, J lost 5 bases, and 17 bases stayed unmatched. CDR3 nucleotide sequence: TGTGCCAGCAGCTTATGGCGAAGCGAGGACAGGGGGCGGATGGACGAGCAGTACTTC. As protein: CASSLWRSEDRGRMDEQYF.

V is TRBV5-4 and J is TRBJ2-7; perhaps TRBD2 as D (6 bases). Germline V gene lookup returns CDR1 SGHNT and CDR2 YYREEE (reference sequence). V was cut by 4 bases and J by 6 bases, with 17 bases left in between. This CDR3 spans 14 amino acids. In DNA form, the CDR3 reads TGTGCCAGCAGCCCAGACCTGCTAGCGTCCGAGCAGTACTTC. It is translated as CASSPDLLASEQYF.

CDR3 protein: CASILGAIPYNEQFF. The CDR3 coding sequence is TGTGCCAGCATCTTGGGAGCGATCCCCTACAATGAGCAGTTCTTC. V usage is TRBV6-5 and J usage is TRBJ2-1; D perhaps matches TRBD2 (5 bases). The V and J ends lost 7 bases and 2 bases respectively, with 15 bases between them. Germline loops: CDR1 MNHEY, CDR2 SVGAGI. This CDR3 is 15 amino acids long.

The rearrangement joins TRBV7-8 to TRBJ2-1; the D gene is possibly TRBD2 (6 bases). This CDR3 comprises 15 residues. The germline V and J ends were trimmed by 6 bases and 4 bases, with 16 bases remaining between them. The germline V gene has CDR1 SGHVS and CDR2 FQNEAQ. CDR3 region: CASRQGTGSYNEQFF. CDR3 in DNA: TGTGCCAGCAGACAAGGGACTGGAAGTTACAATGAGCAGTTCTTC. Full variable domain (missing parts from reference TRBV7-8 and TRBJ2-1): GAGVSQSPRYKVAKRGQDVALRCDPISGHVSLFWYQQALGQGPEFLTYFQNEAQLDKSGLPSDRFFAERPEGSVSTLKIQRTQQEDSAVYLCASRQGTGSYNEQFFGPGTRLTVL.

The rearrangement links TRBV5-1 to TRBJ2-1; maybe TRBD2 (6 bases). Trimming took off 0 bases at V and 6 bases at J, with 16 bases between the two ends. From germline, CDR1 is SGHRS and CDR2 YFSETQ. The CDR3 runs 16 residues. For the CDR3, the DNA is TGCGCCAGCAGCTTGGCCCCCAGCGGGTTATCCAATGAGCAGTTCTTC. Its translation is CASSLAPSGLSNEQFF.

J is TRBJ2-7 and V is TRBV27, with D hard to call. V was pared by 0 bases and J by 4 bases, with 16 bases between. The CDR3 is made up of 16 amino acids. In germline, CDR1 is MNHEY, CDR2 SMNVEV (reference sequence). Here the CDR3 DNA reads TGTGCCAGCAGTTTATCAGGCGTTGGGCCCGCTTACGAGCAGTACTTC. Translating it yields CASSLSGVGPAYEQYF.